These 18 T cell receptor beta chains were all obtained from the same sample, sequenced in a study of cytomegalovirus exposure and HLA in healthy donors (dated by TCRdb to about 2017). The library was produced with the immunoSEQ multiplex PCR assay. For the multiplex PCR, a mixture combining 60 forward primers for TCR Vbeta segments and 13 reverse primers for TCR Jbeta segments was used. Sourced from immuneACCESS, this table was stored by TCRdb with only in-frame sequences that have V and J called. A share of the clones is absent; for the studies checked, an unresolved V gene accounts for under half, and the remainder has no known explanation. This sample has 130,000 to 150,000 clones in its table, and about 74% of those were observed once. Of the sample, approximately 4.9% is held by the ten largest clones. The sequencing sample was made of PBMCs. Receptor source: a woman in her fifties or sixties in good health and CMV-seronegative.

J is TRBJ2-1 and V is TRBV7-3, with a weak D call TRBD1 (5 bases). The V end lost 6 bases, the J end lost 8 bases, and 14 bases lay between the germline ends. CDR1 and CDR2 (germline): SGHTA, FQGTGA. The CDR3 covers 13 residues. The CDR3 is CASSPIRGYEQFF. In nucleotides, the CDR3 is TGTGCCAGCAGTCCGATTAGGGGCTATGAGCAGTTCTTC.

This clone was seen only once. V is TRBV5-6 and J is TRBJ2-5, with TRBD2 identical over 15 bases. Germline trimming cut 4 bases from V and 4 bases from J; bases unmatched to any gene: 2. The CDR3 extends over 15 amino acids. Germline CDR1 is SGHDT and CDR2 is YYEEEE. As DNA, the CDR3 is TGTGCCAGCAGCCGGACTAGCGGGGGGGCAGAGACCCAGTACTTC. It specifies CASSRTSGGAETQYF.

J is TRBJ2-1 and V is TRBV14, with a tentative D call TRBD1 (6 bases). The V gene's germline CDR1 is SGHDN and CDR2 FVKESK. The CDR3 loop spans 13 amino acids. The V and J ends lost 1 base and 9 bases respectively, with 10 bases between them. The CDR3 nucleotides read TGTGCCAGCAGCCAAGGACAGGCAGGTGAGCAGTTCTTC. Translating it yields CASSQGQAGEQFF.

The V call is TRBV7-9, the J call TRBJ1-1; 10 bases are shared with TRBD1. The CDR3 is made up of 14 amino acids. V lost 5 bases and J lost 2; bases outside the gene matches: 2. Germline V gene sequence: CDR1 SEHNR, CDR2 FQNEAQ (reference sequence). The CDR3 sequence is CASSRQGANTEAFF. The CDR3 DNA is TGTGCCAGCAGCCGACAGGGGGCTAACACTGAAGCTTTCTTT.

This clone was seen only a few times. The chain couples TRBV9 to TRBJ1-1; tentative D call: TRBD1 (6 bases). The V end was cut by 4 bases, the J end by 5 bases, with 15 bases between. The germline V gene encodes CDR1 SGDLS and CDR2 YYNGEE. The CDR3 is 14 amino acids. The CDR3 is CASSTQHRVTEAFF. DNA for the CDR3: TGTGCCAGCAGCACCCAACACAGGGTTACTGAAGCTTTCTTT.

CDR3 sequence: CASRSPGHANSPLHF. In DNA form, the CDR3 reads TGTGCCAGCAGGTCCCCGGGACACGCGAATTCACCCCTCCACTTT. V usage is TRBV6-5 and J usage is TRBJ1-6; maybe TRBD1 (6 bases). The CDR3 consists of 15 residues. Trimming removed 6 bases at V and 7 bases at J, with 16 bases between. Germline V gene lookup returns CDR1 MNHEY and CDR2 SVGAGI.

This chain connects TRBV29-1 to TRBJ2-3; 11 positions match TRBD2. Germline-derived CDR1 and CDR2 are SQVTM and ANQGSEA. V was clipped by 1 base and J by 2 bases; unmatched bases: 5. CDR3 length equals 16 residues. The CDR3 DNA sequence: TGCAGCGTTGAAGGCGGACTAGCGGGCCACACAGATACGCAGTATTTT. This codes for CSVEGGLAGHTDTQYF.

The chain employs TRBV4-1 and TRBJ2-7, with 11 bases aligning to TRBD1. V trimming: 4 bases; J trimming: 2 bases; junction bases outside the gene matches: 4. Germline CDR1 MGHRA, CDR2 YSYEKL. The CDR3 runs 15 residues. CDR3 DNA: TGCGCCAGCAGCCCTGGGGGACAGGGGGCCTACGAGCAGTACTTC. This encodes CASSPGGQGAYEQYF.

V is TRBV25-1 and J is TRBJ2-7; D unresolved. The CDR3 sequence is 14 residues long. Germline V gives CDR1 MGHDK, CDR2 SYGVNS. The ends were cut back, 2 bases at V and 5 bases at J, with 13 bases in the middle. CDR3 residues: CASSERGKRNEQYF. DNA of the CDR3: TGTGCCAGCAGTGAACGCGGCAAGAGGAACGAGCAGTACTTC.

V gene TRBV13 combines with J gene TRBJ1-4; 7 bases fit TRBD1. Per germline, CDR1 PRHDT and CDR2 FYEKMQ (reference sequence). J was trimmed by 5 bases and V by 2 bases; bases with no gene match: 5. The CDR3 covers 15 residues. The CDR3, as DNA: TGTGCCAGCAGCTTATTCGGGACAGAGAATGAAAAACTGTTTTTT. The encoded protein is CASSLFGTENEKLFF.

The chain combines TRBV30 with TRBJ1-1; D uncertain. V lost 4 bases to trimming and J lost 2 bases, with 11 bases between them. Germline V gives CDR1 GTSNPN, CDR2 SVGIG (reference sequence). The CDR3 sequence is 13 residues long. Written as DNA, the CDR3 is TGTGCCTGGACCCCGGGATTTAACACTGAAGCTTTCTTT. Amino acids: CAWTPGFNTEAFF.

At least ten counts were recorded for this clone. CDR3 amino acids: CASTLTGGKNEQFF. The CDR3 coding sequence is TGTGCCAGCACCTTGACAGGGGGCAAGAATGAGCAGTTCTTC. The chain is built from TRBV7-9 and TRBJ2-1; 10 bases fit TRBD1. The CDR3 extends over 14 amino acids. V was pared by 7 bases and J by 7 bases, with 7 bases of the junction left unmatched. CDR1 SEHNR and CDR2 FQNEAQ come from the germline V gene (reference sequence).

This chain joins TRBV25-1 and TRBJ2-7; 7 bases agree with TRBD1. Germline V gene lookup returns CDR1 MGHDK and CDR2 SYGVNS. With 0 bases clipped from V and 4 bases from J, the junction kept 6 bases outside the gene matches. The CDR3 contains 15 residues. CDR3 region: CASSEYVQGRYEQYF. The CDR3 DNA is TGTGCCAGCAGTGAATATGTACAGGGGCGGTACGAGCAGTACTTC.

The V call is TRBV19, the J call TRBJ1-4; TRBD1 matches at 7 bases. CDR3 size: 15 residues. Trimming took 2 bases from V and 4 from J; bases not matched to a gene: 4. The germline V gene has CDR1 LNHDA and CDR2 SQIVND (reference sequence). The CDR3 loop reads CASSIMGQHNEKLFF. The CDR3 DNA sequence: TGTGCCAGTAGTATAATGGGACAGCATAATGAAAAACTGTTTTTT.

This clone is a singleton in its sample. The rearrangement uses TRBV27 and TRBJ2-7, with D hard to call. The CDR3 sequence is 13 residues long. Germline CDR1 MNHEY, CDR2 SMNVEV (reference sequence). The ends were cut back, 0 bases at V and 6 bases at J, with 9 bases in the middle. DNA for the CDR3: TGTGCCAGCAGTTTATCCAGGTCTTCCGAGCAGTACTTC. Its translation is CASSLSRSSEQYF.

The chain links TRBV4-2 to TRBJ2-5; perhaps TRBD2 as D (6 bases). The CDR3 consists of 15 residues. Germline V lookup: CDR1 LGHNA, CDR2 YNFKEQ. V gave up 2 bases and J gave up 2 bases, with 12 bases separating them. The CDR3 coding sequence is TGTGCCAGCAGCCAAATCGTCGGGGGACAAGAGACCCAGTACTTC. As protein: CASSQIVGGQETQYF.

The chain uses TRBV4-1 and TRBJ1-5; D perhaps matches TRBD1 (5 bases). This CDR3 contains 15 residues. The V gene's germline CDR1 is MGHRA and CDR2 YSYEKL. The V gene lost 4 bases and the J gene lost 5 bases, with 15 bases spanning the gap. The CDR3, as DNA: TGCGCCAGCAGCCCCGAAGTAGGGGAGGATCAGCCCCAGCATTTT. Its protein is CASSPEVGEDQPQHF.

The chain links TRBV6-1 to TRBJ1-2; maybe TRBD1 (6 bases). This CDR3 contains 12 residues. The V gene's germline CDR1 is MNHNS and CDR2 SASEGT. V shed 6 bases and J shed 4 bases, with 9 bases lying between them. Here the CDR3 reads CASSGQTYGYTF. Written as DNA, the CDR3 is TGTGCCAGCAGCGGACAGACCTATGGCTACACCTTC.